The 15 T cell receptor beta chains reported below all come from one sample, sequenced in a study of cytotoxic CD8 clonotypes in ibrutinib-treated CLL. TCRdb's table, derived via immunoSEQ multiplex PCR, lists solely in-frame clones and lacks some. The profile shows tens of thousands of clones, just over 90% of them singletons. The material sequenced was PBMCs, taken after 12 months of ibrutinib treatment. The source is a human donor with chronic lymphocytic leukemia.

The chain joins TRBV29-1 to TRBJ2-7, with 10 bases fitting TRBD1. Trimming at V came to 7 bases and at J to 2 bases, leaving 11 bases not matched to a gene. CDR3 length: 15 amino acids. From germline, CDR1 is SQVTM and CDR2 ANQGSEA. The CDR3 here is CSGRSSGTGAYEQYF. The CDR3 bases are TGCAGCGGACGAAGCTCCGGGACAGGGGCCTACGAGCAGTACTTC.

The chain couples TRBV5-1 to TRBJ2-1; D is unclear. Germline V gives CDR1 SGHRS, CDR2 YFSETQ. The CDR3 is 11 amino acids. Trimming stripped 0 bases from V and 8 bases from J, with 3 bases between. CDR3 loop: CASSLGYEQFF. DNA for the CDR3: TGCGCCAGCAGCTTGGGATATGAGCAGTTCTTC.

The gene calls are TRBV25-1 and TRBJ1-2, with D perhaps matching TRBD1 (6 bases). The germline gives CDR1 MGHDK, CDR2 SYGVNS. The CDR3 has 18 amino acids. V shed 5 bases and J shed 5 bases, with 27 bases lying between them. CDR3 sequence reads: CASSKVGFGGQSEYGYTF. CDR3 DNA sequence: TGTGCCAGCAGTAAAGTGGGGTTCGGGGGCCAGTCGGAATATGGCTACACCTTC.

The rearrangement links TRBV19 to TRBJ2-7; possible D gene TRBD1, 6 bases. This CDR3 contains 17 residues. The V end lost 2 bases, the J end lost 2 bases, and 19 bases lay between the germline ends. Germline assignment: CDR1 LNHDA and CDR2 SQIVND (reference sequence). The CDR3 reads CASSIYLGLGAPYEQYF. CDR3 DNA sequence: TGTGCCAGTAGTATATATTTAGGTCTGGGGGCCCCCTACGAGCAGTACTTC.

V usage is TRBV19 and J usage is TRBJ2-7; the match to TRBD1 covers 7 bases. With 4 bases clipped from V and 0 bases from J, the junction kept 6 bases outside the gene matches. From germline, CDR1 is LNHDA and CDR2 SQIVND (reference sequence). CDR3 length: 15 residues. In nucleotides, the CDR3 is TGTGCCAGTAGTAACTTACGGGACAGCTCCTACGAGCAGTACTTC. It translates to CASSNLRDSSYEQYF.

V usage is TRBV19 and J usage is TRBJ1-5; no clear D. The CDR3 is 13 amino acids. V was pared by 6 bases and J by 6 bases, with 12 bases between. CDR1 and CDR2 (germline): LNHDA, SQIVND (reference sequence). CDR3 bases: TGTGCCAGTAGCCCCAGGTTAGGTCAGCCCCAGCATTTT. This encodes CASSPRLGQPQHF.

This clone was picked up one time. The chain is built from TRBV5-4 and TRBJ2-7; D tentatively fits TRBD1 or TRBD2 (5 bases each). CDR1 is SGHNT, CDR2 YYREEE, per germline (reference sequence). V lost 5 bases to trimming and J lost 3 bases, with 12 bases between them. The CDR3 runs to 13 residues. This chain's CDR3 is CASRRDGNYEQYF. The CDR3 nucleotides read TGTGCCAGCAGACGGGACGGAAACTACGAGCAGTACTTC. The entire variable domain, with the rest obtained from reference TRBV5-4 and TRBJ2-7, is as follows: ETGVTQSPTHLIKTRGQQVTLRCSSQSGHNTVSWYQQALGQGPQFIFQYYREEENGRGNFPPRFSGLQFPNYSSELNVNALELDDSALYLCASRRDGNYEQYFGPGTRLTVT.

The chain joins TRBV2 to TRBJ2-1; D may be TRBD2 (6 bases). Germline V lookup: CDR1 SNHLY, CDR2 FYNNEI. CDR3 size: 11 residues. V shed 8 bases and J shed 4 bases, with 6 bases lying between them. Written as DNA, the CDR3 is TGTGCCAGCGGGGGGTACAATGAGCAGTTCTTC. Its translation is CASGGYNEQFF.

This rearrangement joins TRBV7-6 to TRBJ2-1; possibly TRBD1 for D (6 bases). Trimming cost V 9 bases and J 2 bases, with 14 bases left between them. The CDR3 runs 14 residues. In germline, CDR1 is SGHVS, CDR2 FNYEAQ. The CDR3 sequence: CASGRGTPYNEQFF. The DNA for the CDR3 is TGTGCCAGTGGAAGGGGGACCCCCTACAATGAGCAGTTCTTC.

This clone was found once. The V call is TRBV7-9, the J call TRBJ1-2, with 9 bases aligning to TRBD1. Looked up from germline, CDR1 is SEHNR and CDR2 is FQNEAQ (reference sequence). The length of the CDR3 is 15 residues. Losses at the gene ends were 5 bases for V and 4 bases for J; bases not matched to a gene: 8. In nucleotides, the CDR3 is TGTGCCAGCAGCCACGGGGACAGGGTGAGCTATGGCTACACCTTC. Translation gives CASSHGDRVSYGYTF.

The chain carries TRBV19 and TRBJ2-1; 9 bases fit TRBD2. Germline V lookup: CDR1 LNHDA, CDR2 SQIVND (reference sequence). V gave up 7 bases and J gave up 6 bases; unmatched junction bases: 19. The CDR3 runs to 18 residues. The CDR3 region is CASKRDARRLAASNEQFF. CDR3 DNA sequence: TGTGCCAGTAAAAGGGACGCTAGGCGACTAGCGGCCAGCAATGAGCAGTTCTTC.

This rearrangement joins TRBV18 to TRBJ2-7; D possibly corresponds to TRBD2 (6 bases). Looked up from germline, CDR1 is KGHSH and CDR2 is LQKENI. With 0 bases removed from V and 2 bases from J, the gap between germline ends came to 14 bases. This CDR3 is built from 16 residues. DNA of the CDR3: TGTGCCAGCTCACCACCGGATGGCGGGGAGACCTACGAGCAGTACTTC. It is translated as CASSPPDGGETYEQYF. Together with reference TRBV18 and TRBJ2-7, the CDR3 gives the full variable domain: NAGVMQNPRHLVRRRGQEARLRCSPMKGHSHVYWYRQLPEEGLKFMVYLQKENIIDESGMPKERFSAEFPKEGPSILRIQQVVRGDSAAYFCASSPPDGGETYEQYFGPGTRLTVT.

The V and J genes are TRBV28 and TRBJ1-2, with D hard to call. The V gene's germline CDR1 is MDHEN and CDR2 SYDVKM. The V and J ends lost 6 bases and 4 bases respectively, with 21 bases between them. The CDR3 contains 16 residues. The CDR3 nucleotides read TGTGCCAGCAGCGACTCCGGGAAGCGGCGGGGCTATGGCTACACCTTC. This codes for CASSDSGKRRGYGYTF.

The V gene is TRBV15, the J gene TRBJ2-7; 7 bases match TRBD2. The CDR3 runs 15 residues. CDR1 and CDR2 from the germline V gene are LNHNV and YYDKDF (reference sequence). The V gene end was trimmed by 5 bases and the J gene end by 6 bases; junction bases not matched to a gene: 13. Here the CDR3 DNA reads TGTGCCACCAGCGAGTTTCTGCGGGAGTCAGGCGAGCAGTACTTC. As protein: CATSEFLRESGEQYF.

The V call is TRBV6-6, the J call TRBJ1-4, with 9 nucleotides matching TRBD1. The germline V gene encodes CDR1 MNHNY and CDR2 SVGAGI (reference sequence). The CDR3 runs 15 residues. The junction had 8 bases not matched to a gene; V was cut back by 4 bases and J by 8 bases. The CDR3 sequence is CASSWEQGAEEKLFF. The CDR3 DNA reads TGTGCCAGCAGTTGGGAACAGGGGGCGGAGGAAAAACTGTTTTTT.